These T cell receptor beta chains were read from a single sample in a study of spatial heterogeneity in lung cancer. TCRdb ran MiXCR on the 5' RACE reads and lists one entry per CDR3 protein. The table has thousands of distinct CDR3 sequences, 5.4% seen once; the top ten hold 6.5% to 10%. The sequencing used normal lung tissue next to the tumor, collected at surgery. Every receptor here comes from a female donor with early-stage non-small cell lung cancer. CDR3s leave out the opening cysteine and the closing phenylalanine or tryptophan. Fields, in order: CDR3 protein, J gene, V gene.

CDR3: ASSPGGSGGTEAF; J: TRBJ1-1; V: TRBV12-3/TRBV12-4
CDR3: ASSPWTSGRGYEQF; J: TRBJ2-1; V: TRBV5-1
CDR3: ASSQGVKRQETQY; J: TRBJ2-5; V: TRBV11-2
CDR3: ASSSTGKWETQY; J: TRBJ2-5; V: TRBV27
CDR3: ASSLELFAGVIDEQF; J: TRBJ2-1; V: TRBV7-2
CDR3: ASSLFRGTEAF; J: TRBJ1-1; V: TRBV11-2
CDR3: ASSPQGQETQY; J: TRBJ2-5; V: TRBV5-6
CDR3: ASSFSGSPGRNTEAF; J: TRBJ1-1; V: TRBV7-9
CDR3: ATRQDNQPQH; J: TRBJ1-5; V: TRBV19
CDR3: ASSSQETQY; J: TRBJ2-5; V: TRBV7-2
CDR3: SVDVRLLYNEQF; J: TRBJ2-1; V: TRBV29-1